This T cell receptor beta chain derives from a study of long-term antiretroviral therapy in people with HIV. Study results and limitations: HIV repertoires had narrower CDR3 length ranges than controls. ART-treated samples gained diversity yet remained below transplant donor controls.

In the case of this clone: What it binds is not known.

immunoSEQ v3.0 was run at survey level. Clones were sequenced by immunoSEQ multiplex PCR, and TCRdb holds only the in-frame ones, with some missing. The sample comprises fewer than 15,000 clones, 65% to 85% of which are singletons, and 13% to 15% rests with the top ten. The length of the CDR3 is 13 residues. CDR1 is MNHNY and CDR2 is SVGAGI in the germline V gene (reference sequence). The J segment lost 6 bases and the V segment lost 6 bases, leaving 3 bases of the junction unmatched. The V gene is TRBV6-6, the J gene TRBJ1-1, with 11 bases identical to TRBD1. The receptor comes from a woman under 30 with HIV. Sample: unsorted PBMCs, taken 1.3 years after starting antiretroviral therapy. CDR3 loop: CASSGQGAAEAFF. DNA of the CDR3: TGTGCCAGCAGCGGACAGGGGGCCGCTGAAGCTTTCTTT.